Detailed here is one T cell receptor (beta chain). The antigen remains unidentified. TCR beta libraries carry UMIs added by 5'RACE template switching. After re-calling the 5' RACE reads, TCRdb lists one entry per CDR3 protein, DNA absent. The table lists approximately 420,000 distinct CDR3 sequences, with around 10% in the top ten. The entry originates in a study of T cells expressing NK-cell markers. On the study more broadly: The study drew TCR beta repertoires from sorted CD3+CD56+NKG2C+, CD3+CD56+NKG2C- and CD3+CD56-NKG2C+ T cells.

Study-wide points: The CD3+CD56-NKG2C+ fraction of a handful of donors was likewise dominated by these clonotypes.

The CDR3 runs 16 residues. Germline CDR1 is SGHRS and CDR2 is YFSETQ. The V gene is TRBV5-1, the J gene TRBJ2-7; no DNA is available, so the TRBD1 call from TCRdb remains unchecked. The clonotype originates from a woman aged 50 to 65 in good health. Sequences were obtained from blood T cells: a sorted CD56 or NKG2C T cell subset, CD4+ or CD8+ T cells, or bulk PBMC T cells (not recorded which). The CDR3: CASSLPTGQGFHEQYF.